This T cell receptor beta chain stems from a study of siplizumab effects on memory and regulatory T cells. The data were produced by immunoSEQ multiplex PCR, yet TCRdb's version contains in-frame clones alone and is incomplete. The table lists fewer than 45,000 clones, 80% to 90% of them singletons. Germline V lookup: CDR1 MNHEY, CDR2 SVGAGI. The CDR3 totals 13 residues. The V end was cut by 2 bases, the J end by 6 bases, with 8 bases between. V is TRBV6-5 and J is TRBJ2-1; no firm D call. The sequence was collected from a human donor in good health. Sequences were obtained from naive CD4+ T cells sorted from blood. This CDR3 reads CASSYQRTNEQFF. The CDR3 DNA is TGTGCCAGCAGTTACCAAAGAACCAATGAGCAGTTCTTC.